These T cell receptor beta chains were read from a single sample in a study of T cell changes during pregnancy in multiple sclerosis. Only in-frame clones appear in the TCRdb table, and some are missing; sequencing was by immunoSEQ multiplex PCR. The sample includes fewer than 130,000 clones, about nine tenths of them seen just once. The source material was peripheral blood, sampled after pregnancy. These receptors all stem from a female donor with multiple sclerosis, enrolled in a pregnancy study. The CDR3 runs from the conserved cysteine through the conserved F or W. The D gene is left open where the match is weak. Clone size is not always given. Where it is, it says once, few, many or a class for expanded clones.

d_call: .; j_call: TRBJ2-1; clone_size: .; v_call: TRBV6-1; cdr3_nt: TGTGCATGCAGGGGATCCTACAATGAGCAGTTCTTC; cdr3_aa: CACRGSYNEQFF
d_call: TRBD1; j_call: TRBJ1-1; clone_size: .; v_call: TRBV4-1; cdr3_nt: TGCGCCAGCAGCCAAGTCCAGGGGGAGGCCACTGAAGCTTTCTTT; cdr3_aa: CASSQVQGEATEAFF
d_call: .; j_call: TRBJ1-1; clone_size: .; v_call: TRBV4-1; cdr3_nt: TGCGCCAGCAGCCCACGGTCGGGGATCATCATGAACACTGAAGCTTTCTTT; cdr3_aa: CASSPRSGIIMNTEAFF
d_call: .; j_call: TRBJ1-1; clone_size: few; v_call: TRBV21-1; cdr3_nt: TGTGCCAGTAAGGGACAGGGGAAACCTGAAGCTTTCTTT; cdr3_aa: CASKGQGKPEAFF
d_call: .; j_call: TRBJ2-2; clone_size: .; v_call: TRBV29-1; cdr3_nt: TGCAGCGTAGAGGACAGAACGAACACCGGGGAGCTGTTTTTT; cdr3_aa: CSVEDRTNTGELFF
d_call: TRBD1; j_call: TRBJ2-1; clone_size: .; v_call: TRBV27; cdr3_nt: TGTGCCAGCAGCGACAGGGGGGGGTACAATGAGCAGTTCTTC; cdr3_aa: CASSDRGGYNEQFF
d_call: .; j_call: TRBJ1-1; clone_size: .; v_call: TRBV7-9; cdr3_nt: TGTGCCAGCAGCCCCCCCCACCCTGAGGAAGCTTTCTTT; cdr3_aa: CASSPPHPEEAFF
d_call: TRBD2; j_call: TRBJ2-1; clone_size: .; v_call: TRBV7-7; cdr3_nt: TGTGCTAGCAGCCCCGGACTAGCGGGGGTTCCAAGCTCCTACAATGAGCAGTTCTTC; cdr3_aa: CASSPGLAGVPSSYNEQFF
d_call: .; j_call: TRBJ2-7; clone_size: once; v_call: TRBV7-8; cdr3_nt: TGTGCCAGCAGCTTACCTTGGCAGTCCTACGAGCAGTACTTC; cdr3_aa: CASSLPWQSYEQYF
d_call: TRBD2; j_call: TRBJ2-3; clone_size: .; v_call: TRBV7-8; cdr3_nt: TGTGCCAGCAGCAGCGGGACTAGCGGGGGGGCGGATACGCAGTATTTT; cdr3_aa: CASSSGTSGGADTQYF
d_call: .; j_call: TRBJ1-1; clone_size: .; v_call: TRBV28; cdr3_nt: TGTGCCAGCAGTTTAGTAGGGGGGGCCACTGAAGCTTTCTTT; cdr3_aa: CASSLVGGATEAFF
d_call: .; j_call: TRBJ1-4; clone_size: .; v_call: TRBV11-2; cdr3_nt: TGTGCCAGCAGCTTAGATTTCGGGAGTGAAAAACTGTTTTTT; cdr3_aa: CASSLDFGSEKLFF
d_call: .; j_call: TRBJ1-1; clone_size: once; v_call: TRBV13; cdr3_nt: TGTGCCAGCACCTCACAGGGCATGACTGAAGCTTTCTTT; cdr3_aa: CASTSQGMTEAFF
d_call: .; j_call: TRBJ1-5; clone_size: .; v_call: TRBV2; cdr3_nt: TGTGCCAGCAGTGAACGGGAGGGAGCAGCCCTTTCGGCCCAGCATTTT; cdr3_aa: CASSEREGAALSAQHF
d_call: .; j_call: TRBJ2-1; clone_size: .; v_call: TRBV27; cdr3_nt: TGTGCCAGCAGGGACCCCCCCCGGGGAGACAATGAGCAGTTCTTC; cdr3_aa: CASRDPPRGDNEQFF
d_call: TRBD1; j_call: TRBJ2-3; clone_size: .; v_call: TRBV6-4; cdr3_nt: TGTGCCAGCAGCAATGGACAGGAGCTACCGCAGTATTTT; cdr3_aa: CASSNGQELPQYF
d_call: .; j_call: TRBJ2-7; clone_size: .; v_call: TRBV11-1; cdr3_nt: TGTGCCAGCAGCTTAGATAGGGGCAACTACGAGCAGTACTTC; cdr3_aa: CASSLDRGNYEQYF
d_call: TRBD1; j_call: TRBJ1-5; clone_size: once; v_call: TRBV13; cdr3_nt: TGTGCCAGCAGCTTAGCAGGGGGCCGAGAGTCCCAGCATTTT; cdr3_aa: CASSLAGGRESQHF
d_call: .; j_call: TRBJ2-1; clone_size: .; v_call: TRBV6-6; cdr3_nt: TGTGCCAGCAGTTTGAGCGACTCGGCTTACAATGAGCAGTTCTTC; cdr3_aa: CASSLSDSAYNEQFF
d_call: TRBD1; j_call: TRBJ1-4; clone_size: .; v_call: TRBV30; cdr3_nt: TGTGCCTGGACCGCGGACAGGGGTAATGAAAAACTGTTTTTT; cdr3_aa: CAWTADRGNEKLFF
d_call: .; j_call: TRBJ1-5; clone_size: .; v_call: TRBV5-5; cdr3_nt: TGTGCCAGCGGGGGAGGTCCGGGGGACCAGCCCCAGCATTTT; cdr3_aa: CASGGGPGDQPQHF
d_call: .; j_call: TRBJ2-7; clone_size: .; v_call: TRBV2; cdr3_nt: TGTGCCAGCGAAGGAGACTACGAGCAGTACTTC; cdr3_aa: CASEGDYEQYF
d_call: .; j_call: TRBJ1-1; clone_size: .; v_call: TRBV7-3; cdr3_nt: TGTGCCAGCAGCTTAAGTGGCACCTCGTCTTTTCTTGAAGCTTTCTTT; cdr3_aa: CASSLSGTSSFLEAFF
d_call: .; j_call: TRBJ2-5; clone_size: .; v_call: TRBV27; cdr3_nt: TGTGCCAGCAGTTCCCGACTAGAGTCGCGCGGCCGAGAGACCCAGTACTTC; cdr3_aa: CASSSRLESRGRETQYF
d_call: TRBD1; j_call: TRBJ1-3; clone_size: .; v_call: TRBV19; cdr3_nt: TGTGCCAGTAATCAATACAGGGGACAAGGAAACACCATATATTTT; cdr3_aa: CASNQYRGQGNTIYF
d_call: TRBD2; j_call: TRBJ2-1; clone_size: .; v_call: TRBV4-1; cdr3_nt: TGCGCCAGCAGCCCGGGACTAGCGGGGGGGCCCTACAATGAGCAGTTCTTC; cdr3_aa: CASSPGLAGGPYNEQFF
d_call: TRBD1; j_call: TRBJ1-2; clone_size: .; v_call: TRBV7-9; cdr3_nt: TGTGCCAGTCGGGACAGAGCTTATGGCTACACCTTC; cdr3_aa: CASRDRAYGYTF
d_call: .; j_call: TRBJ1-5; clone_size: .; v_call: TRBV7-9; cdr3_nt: TGTGCCAGCAGCCCCTGGCCTCGGTCGGGGAATCAGCCCCAGCATTTT; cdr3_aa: CASSPWPRSGNQPQHF
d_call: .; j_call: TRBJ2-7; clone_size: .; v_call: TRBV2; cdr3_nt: TGTGCCAGCAGTGAAGCGCTTCGGGGTGTATACTCCTACGAGCAGTACTTC; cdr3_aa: CASSEALRGVYSYEQYF
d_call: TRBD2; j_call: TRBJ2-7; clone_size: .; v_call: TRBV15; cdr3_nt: TGTGCCACCAGCAGAGGCGGGGGGGCGGATTACGAGCAGTACTTC; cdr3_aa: CATSRGGGADYEQYF
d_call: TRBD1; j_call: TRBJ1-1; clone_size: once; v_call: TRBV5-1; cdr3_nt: TGCGCCAGCAGCTACGGACAGGGGGCGCGGGCTGAAGCTTTCTTT; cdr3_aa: CASSYGQGARAEAFF
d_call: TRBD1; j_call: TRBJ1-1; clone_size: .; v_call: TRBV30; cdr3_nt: TGTGCCTGGAGTGTCGCCGGGACAGGGAGGGCCACTGAAGCTTTCTTT; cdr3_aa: CAWSVAGTGRATEAFF
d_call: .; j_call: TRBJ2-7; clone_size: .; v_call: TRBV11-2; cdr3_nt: TGTGCCAGCACCGCGGGCCAACCCTACGAGCAGTACTTC; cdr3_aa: CASTAGQPYEQYF
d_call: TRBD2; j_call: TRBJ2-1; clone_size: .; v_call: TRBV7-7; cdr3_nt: TGTGCTAGCAGCTTAAGTTGGACTAGCGGGTACAATGAGCAGTTCTTC; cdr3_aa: CASSLSWTSGYNEQFF
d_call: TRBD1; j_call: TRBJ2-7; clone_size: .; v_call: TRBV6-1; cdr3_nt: TGTGCCAGCAGTGAATTGGGGACAGGGGGCTCCTACGAGCAGTACTTC; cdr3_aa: CASSELGTGGSYEQYF
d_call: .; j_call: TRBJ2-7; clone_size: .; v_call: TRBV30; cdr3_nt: TGTGCCTGGAATTGGGGGGGGGCCCGATACGAGCAGTACTTC; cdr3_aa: CAWNWGGARYEQYF
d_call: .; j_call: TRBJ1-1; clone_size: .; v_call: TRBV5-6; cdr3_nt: TGTGCCAGCAGCATAACGGGGAACACTGAAGCTTTCTTT; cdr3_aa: CASSITGNTEAFF
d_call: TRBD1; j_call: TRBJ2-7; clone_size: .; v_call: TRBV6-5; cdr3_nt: TGTGCCAGCACGGGGACAGGGGGGGTTAGGGAGCAGTACTTC; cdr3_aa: CASTGTGGVREQYF
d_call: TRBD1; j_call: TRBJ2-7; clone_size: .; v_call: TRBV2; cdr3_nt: TGTGCCAGCAAAGGGACAGCCTACGAGCAGTACTTC; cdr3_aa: CASKGTAYEQYF
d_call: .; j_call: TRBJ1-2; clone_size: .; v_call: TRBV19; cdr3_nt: TGTGCCAGTAGTATCCAGAACTATGGCTACACCTTC; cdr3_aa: CASSIQNYGYTF
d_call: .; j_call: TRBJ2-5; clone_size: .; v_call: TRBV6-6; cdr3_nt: TGTGCCAGCAGTTACTCAGACCAGGGTTGGCGGGAGACCCAGTACTTC; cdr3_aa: CASSYSDQGWRETQYF
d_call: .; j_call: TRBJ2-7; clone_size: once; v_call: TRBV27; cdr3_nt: TGTGCCAGCAGCTTGTGGGCAGGGAAATTCGAGCAGTACTTC; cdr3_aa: CASSLWAGKFEQYF
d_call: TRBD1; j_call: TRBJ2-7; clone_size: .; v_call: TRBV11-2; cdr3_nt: TGTGCCAGCAGATCACTCCGGACAGGCCACTACGAGCAGTACTTC; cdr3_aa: CASRSLRTGHYEQYF
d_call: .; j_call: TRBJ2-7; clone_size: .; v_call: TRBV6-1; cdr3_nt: TGTGCCAGCAGTGAAGCGCTTACCGACAGGAGCTCCTACGAGCAGTACTTC; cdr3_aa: CASSEALTDRSSYEQYF
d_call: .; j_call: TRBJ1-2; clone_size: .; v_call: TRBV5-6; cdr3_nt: TGTGCCAGCAGCCTCGGAGGACGTATCGGCTACACCTTC; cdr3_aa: CASSLGGRIGYTF
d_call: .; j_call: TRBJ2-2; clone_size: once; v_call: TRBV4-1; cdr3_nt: TGCGCCAGCAGCCAAGATGTCTTCGGGGAGCTGTTTTTT; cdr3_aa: CASSQDVFGELFF
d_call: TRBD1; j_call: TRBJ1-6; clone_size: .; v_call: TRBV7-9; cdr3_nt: TGTGCCAGCAGCGCGACAGGGGGCAAGGGATATAATTCACCCCTCCACTTT; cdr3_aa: CASSATGGKGYNSPLHF
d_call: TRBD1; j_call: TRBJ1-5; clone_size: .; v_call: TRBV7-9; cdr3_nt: TGTGCCAGCAGCTCCGACAGGGGACGTAGCAATCAGCCCCAGCATTTT; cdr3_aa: CASSSDRGRSNQPQHF
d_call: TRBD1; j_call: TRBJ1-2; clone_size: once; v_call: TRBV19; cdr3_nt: TGTGCCAGTAGTATCGGGATGGGACAGATCGGCTATGGCTACACCTTC; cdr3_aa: CASSIGMGQIGYGYTF
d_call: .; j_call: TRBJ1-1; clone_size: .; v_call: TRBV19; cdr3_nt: TGTGCCAGTAGTCCGCGGGTCGGGCCAAACACTGAAGCTTTCTTT; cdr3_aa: CASSPRVGPNTEAFF
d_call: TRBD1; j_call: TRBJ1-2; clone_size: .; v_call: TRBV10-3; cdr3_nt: TGTGCCATCAGGGGGGACAGCTATGGCTACACCTTC; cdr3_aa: CAIRGDSYGYTF
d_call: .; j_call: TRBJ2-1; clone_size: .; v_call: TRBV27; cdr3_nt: TGTGCCAGCAGTTTCACAGTACCCTCCTACAATGAGCAGTTCTTC; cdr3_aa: CASSFTVPSYNEQFF
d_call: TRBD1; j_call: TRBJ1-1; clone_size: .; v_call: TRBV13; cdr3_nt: TGTGCCAGCAGCGCGGCAGGGGGCACTGAAGCTTTCTTT; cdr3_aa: CASSAAGGTEAFF